This TCR beta chain is from a study of T cells in Graves' hyperthyroidism and ophthalmopathy (dated by TCRdb to between 2017 and 2020). Context from the whole study: Peripheral blood was sampled at the time of initial diagnosis, prior to any treatment. The paper describes TCR Vbeta CDR3 sequencing of around 140 peripheral blood samples, made up of 43 ophthalmopathy patients, around 73 hyperthyroidism patients and around 17 progressor patients. A discovery cohort of roughly 96 patients, approximately 45 with Graves' ophthalmopathy and about 60 with stable Graves' hyperthyroidism, was used to find distinguishing TCR V-J signatures. In six Graves' hyperthyroidism patients, the study also compared T-cell repertoires from thyroid tissue with T-cell repertoires from blood. The roughly 100 discovery patients were randomly split 7:3 into training and test sets. Prospective prediction of ophthalmopathy was tested in an independent validation cohort of 18 to 20 hyperthyroidism patients and some 17 patients who later progressed to ophthalmopathy. After sampling, hyperthyroidism patients received methimazole starting at 30 mg daily, and ophthalmopathy patients received high-dose intravenous methylprednisolone. Findings and caveats that apply to the study as a whole: A 13 V-J signature model separated ophthalmopathy from stable hyperthyroidism, with just over 85% sensitivity and just under 84% specificity in cross-validation and 80%/75% in testing. Sample size was not statistically predetermined, and blinding of investigators to group allocation was not performed. In validation, the model predicted progression to ophthalmopathy a median of 6.5 months before onset, with roughly 70% sensitivity and about 75% specificity. Most expanded thyroid clonotypes (frequency above 0.001) were also found in blood, which suggests that blood repertoires may mirror thyroid immune responses.

Stable Graves' hyperthyroidism was defined as the absence of progression to ophthalmopathy over 18 months of follow-up. Hyperthyroidism patients were newly diagnosed, had a disease duration of under 2 months, and were aged 18 to 65 years. Any patient with an uncontrolled infection, another autoimmune disease, pregnancy or lactation was excluded. Clinical symptoms, serum thyroxine and TRAb, thyroid ultrasound, and orbital computed tomography formed the basis for the diagnoses. PBMCs were isolated from approximately 10 ml of fresh peripheral blood by Ficoll-Paque density gradient centrifugation. Trizol reagent was used to extract total RNA, and RNA quality was then checked on an Agilent 2100 Bioanalyzer. This clonotype was seen ten or more times. The antigen it binds to is not known. Qualities for individual bases were not recorded, and no much larger clone is one base off. The germline V gene (reference sequence) provides CDR1 DFQATT and CDR2 SNEGSKA. From the cysteine up to the phenylalanine, the CDR3 has a length of 14 residues. Only the CDR3 DNA is retained, 42 bases long and in frame from the first base. Trimming removed 7 bases from V and 2 bases from J, leaving 17 bases between the germline ends.

TCR beta CDR3 regions were amplified from RNA transcripts. For the first round of RT-PCR on the TCR CDR3, the HTBI primer set was used together with the Qiagen OneStep RT-PCR kit. The libraries were constructed in a second round of multiplex PCR and then size-selected and purified. Libraries were sequenced paired-end with 100 bp reads on an Illumina HiSeq2000. Per the source publication's procedure: SOAPnuke was used to process the raw data, with reads discarded if the reads contained adapters or uncalled bases, had a mean Phred below 15, or lacked an exact constant-primer or identifier match. COPE v1.2.5 was used to merge the high-quality paired reads, and each unique nucleotide sequence was defined as a clonotype. Clonotypes were aligned to IMGT TRBV, TRBD and TRBJ reference segments using MiTCR v1.1. The analysis was restricted to V-J combinations with a frequency above 0.0001, which together covered 99% to 99.2% of the repertoires. A TCS score was defined as the ratio between F50 (clonal expansion) and ExV (chaos), using BLOSUM62-based TCRdist between CDR3 peptides within each V-J. Welch's t-statistics and random forest reduced roughly 540 V-J features to about 12, which were used in a naive Bayes classifier (R e1071). TCRdb applied fastp at Q25 and MiXCR to the public reads, then kept only in-frame beta chains. When rows share a CDR3 protein, they turn into one entry using the most common DNA and genes. These V and J calls are TCRdb output, not the study's own analysis. Present in this sample are hundreds of thousands of distinct CDR3 sequences, more than 15% of which were seen just once. The ten biggest clones cover about 14% of the sample.

The rearranged chain carries TRBV20-1 and TRBJ2-5; D gene: possibly TRBD1, on 6 matching bases. The TCR sequence derives from a young woman with Graves' hyperthyroidism. The sample was blood. The sequence in DNA is TGCAGTGTTCTAGAATGGACAGAACAAGAGACCCAGTACTTC. This gives the protein CSVLEWTEQETQYF.